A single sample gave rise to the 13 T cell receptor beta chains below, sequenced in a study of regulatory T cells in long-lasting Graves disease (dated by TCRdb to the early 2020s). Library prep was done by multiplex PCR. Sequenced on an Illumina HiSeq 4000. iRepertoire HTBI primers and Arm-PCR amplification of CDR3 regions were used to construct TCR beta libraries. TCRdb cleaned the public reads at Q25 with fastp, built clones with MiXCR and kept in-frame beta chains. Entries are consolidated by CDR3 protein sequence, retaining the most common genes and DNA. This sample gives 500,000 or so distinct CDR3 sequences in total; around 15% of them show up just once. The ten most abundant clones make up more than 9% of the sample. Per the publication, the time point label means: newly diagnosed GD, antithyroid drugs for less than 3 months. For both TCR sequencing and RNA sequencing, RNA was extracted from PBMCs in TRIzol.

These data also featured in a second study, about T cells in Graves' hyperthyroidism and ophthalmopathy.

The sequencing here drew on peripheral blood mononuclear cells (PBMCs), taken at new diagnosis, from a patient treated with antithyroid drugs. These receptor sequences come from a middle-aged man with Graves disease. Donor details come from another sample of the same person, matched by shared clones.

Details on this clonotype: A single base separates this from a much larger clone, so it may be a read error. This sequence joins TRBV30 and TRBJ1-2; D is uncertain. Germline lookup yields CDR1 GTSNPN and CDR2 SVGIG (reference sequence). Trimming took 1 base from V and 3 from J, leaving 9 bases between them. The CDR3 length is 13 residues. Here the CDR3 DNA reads TGTGCCTGGAGTGCCTTAGACTACTATGGCTACACCTTC. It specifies CAWSALDYYGYTF. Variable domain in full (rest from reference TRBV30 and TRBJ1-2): SQTIHQWPATLVQPVGSPLSLECTVEGTSNPNLYWYRQAAGRGLQLLFYSVGIGQISSEVPQNLSASRPQDRQFILSSKKLLLSDSGFYLCAWSALDYYGYTFGSGTRLTVV.

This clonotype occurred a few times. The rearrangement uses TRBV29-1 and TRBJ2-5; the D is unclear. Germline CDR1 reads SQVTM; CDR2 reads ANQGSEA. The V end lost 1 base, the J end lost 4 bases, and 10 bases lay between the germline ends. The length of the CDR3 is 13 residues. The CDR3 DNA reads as TGCAGCGTTGAAGTAGGGTCGCGAGAGACCCAGTACTTC. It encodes CSVEVGSRETQYF.

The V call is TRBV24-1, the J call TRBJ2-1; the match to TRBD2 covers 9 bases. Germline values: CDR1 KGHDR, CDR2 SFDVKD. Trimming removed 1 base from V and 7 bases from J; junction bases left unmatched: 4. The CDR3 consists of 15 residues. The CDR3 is CATSDFGGRANEQFF. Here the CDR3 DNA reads TGTGCCACCAGTGATTTCGGCGGGAGGGCGAATGAGCAGTTCTTC.

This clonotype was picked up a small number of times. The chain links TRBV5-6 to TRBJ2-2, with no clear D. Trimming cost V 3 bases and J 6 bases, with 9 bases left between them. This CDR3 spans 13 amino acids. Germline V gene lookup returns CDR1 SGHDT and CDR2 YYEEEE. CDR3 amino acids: CASSSISPGELFF. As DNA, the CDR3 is TGTGCCAGCAGCTCGATTAGCCCCGGGGAGCTGTTTTTT.

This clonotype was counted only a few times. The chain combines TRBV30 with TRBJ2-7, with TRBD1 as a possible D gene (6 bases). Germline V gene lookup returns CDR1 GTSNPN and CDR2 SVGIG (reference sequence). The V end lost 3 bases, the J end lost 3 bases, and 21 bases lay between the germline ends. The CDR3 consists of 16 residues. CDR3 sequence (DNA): TGTGCCTGGAGCCCTCCCAGAGGGGGTAGGTTCTACGAGCAGTACTTC. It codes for CAWSPPRGGRFYEQYF.

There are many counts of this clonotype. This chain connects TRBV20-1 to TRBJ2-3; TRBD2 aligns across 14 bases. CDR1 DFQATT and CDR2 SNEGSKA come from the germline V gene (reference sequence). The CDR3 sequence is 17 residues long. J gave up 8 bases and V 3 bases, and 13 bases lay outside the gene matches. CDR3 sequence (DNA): TGCAGTGCTAGTGCAGGGACTAGCGGGGGACGAGGTGGTACGCAGTATTTT. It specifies CSASAGTSGGRGGTQYF.

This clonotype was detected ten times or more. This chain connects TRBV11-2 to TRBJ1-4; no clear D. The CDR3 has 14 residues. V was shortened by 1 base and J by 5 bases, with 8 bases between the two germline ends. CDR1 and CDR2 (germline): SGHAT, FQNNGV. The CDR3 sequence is CASSLVPGNEKLFF. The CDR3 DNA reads TGTGCCAGCAGCTTAGTGCCTGGGAATGAAAAACTGTTTTTT. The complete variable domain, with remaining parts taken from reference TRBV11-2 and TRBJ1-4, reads EAGVAQSPRYKIIEKRQSVAFWCNPISGHATLYWYQQILGQGPKLLIQFQNNGVVDDSQLPKDRFSAERLKGVDSTLKIQPAKLEDSAVYLCASSLVPGNEKLFFGSGTQLSVL.

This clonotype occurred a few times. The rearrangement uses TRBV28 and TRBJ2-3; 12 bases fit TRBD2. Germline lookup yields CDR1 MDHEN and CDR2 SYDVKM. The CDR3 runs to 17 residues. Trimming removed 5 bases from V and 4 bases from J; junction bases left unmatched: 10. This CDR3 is CASSPRLAGVVADTQYF. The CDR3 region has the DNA TGTGCCAGCAGTCCCCGACTAGCGGGAGTAGTAGCAGATACGCAGTATTTT.

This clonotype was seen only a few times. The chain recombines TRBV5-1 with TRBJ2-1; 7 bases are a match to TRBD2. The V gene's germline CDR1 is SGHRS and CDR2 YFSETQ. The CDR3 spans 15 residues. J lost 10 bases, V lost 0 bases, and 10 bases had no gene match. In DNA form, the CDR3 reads TGCGCCAGCAGCTTGGTGGCGGGAGCTCCACGAGAGCAGTTCTTC. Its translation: CASSLVAGAPREQFF.

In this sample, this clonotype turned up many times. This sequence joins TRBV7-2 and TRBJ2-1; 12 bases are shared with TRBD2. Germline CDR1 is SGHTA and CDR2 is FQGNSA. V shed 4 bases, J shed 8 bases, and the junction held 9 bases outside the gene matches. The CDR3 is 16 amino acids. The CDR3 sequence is CASSSRSTSGSYEQFF. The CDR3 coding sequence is TGTGCCAGCAGCTCCCGGTCGACTAGCGGGAGTTATGAGCAGTTCTTC.

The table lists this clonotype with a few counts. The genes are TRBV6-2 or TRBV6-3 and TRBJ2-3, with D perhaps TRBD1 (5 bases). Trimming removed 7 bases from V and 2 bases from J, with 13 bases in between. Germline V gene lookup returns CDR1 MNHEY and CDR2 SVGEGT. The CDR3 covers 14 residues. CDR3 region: CASTLDTYTDTQYF. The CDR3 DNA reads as TGTGCCAGCACCTTGGACACCTACACAGATACGCAGTATTTT.

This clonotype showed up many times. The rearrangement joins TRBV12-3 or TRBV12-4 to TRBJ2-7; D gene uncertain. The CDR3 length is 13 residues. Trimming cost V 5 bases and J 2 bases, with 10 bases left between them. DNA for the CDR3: TGTGCCAGCAGTCTCGAGGATCCCTACGAGCAGTACTTC. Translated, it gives CASSLEDPYEQYF.

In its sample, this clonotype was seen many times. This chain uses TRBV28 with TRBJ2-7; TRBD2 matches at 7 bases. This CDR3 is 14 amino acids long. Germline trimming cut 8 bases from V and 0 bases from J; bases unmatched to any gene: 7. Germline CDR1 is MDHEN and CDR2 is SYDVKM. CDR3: CASSFSGDSYEQYF. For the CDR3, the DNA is TGTGCCAGCTCATTCAGCGGGGACTCCTACGAGCAGTACTTC.